Listed here are 15 T cell receptor beta chains from one sample, sequenced in a study of T cell responses to AZD1222 COVID-19 vaccine (dated by TCRdb to the early 2020s). What the time point label conveys for this sample: baseline before first vaccination. Explained via the paper, the treatment or condition label denotes: meningococcal conjugate vaccine given as trial control. Library generation was performed with the immunoSEQ multiplex PCR assay. TCRdb holds this immuneACCESS table with in-frame rearrangements only. Some clones are missing; in checked studies, unresolved V genes explain under half, and the rest has no known cause. The sample records some 150,000 clones, 90% to 95% of which are singletons. Of the sample, more than 0.7% is held by the ten largest clones. The material sequenced was peripheral blood, taken on day 0 of MenACWY control vaccination. Receptors originate from an adult in good health.

In this sample, this clone turned up once. This chain links TRBV4-2 with TRBJ1-1; TRBD1 matches at 7 bases. The CDR3 is 15 amino acids. Germline V gene sequence: CDR1 LGHNA, CDR2 YNFKEQ. Trimming cost V 0 bases and J 1 base; bases outside gene matches: 2. The CDR3 sequence: CASSQDDRANTEAFF. The CDR3 nucleotides are TGTGCCAGCAGCCAAGACGACAGGGCGAACACTGAAGCTTTCTTT.

The chain couples TRBV11-2 to TRBJ1-1, with D tentatively TRBD1 (5 bases). CDR1 is SGHAT, CDR2 FQNNGV, per germline. This CDR3 is built from 16 residues. V lost 5 bases to trimming and J lost 0 bases, with 16 bases between them. The CDR3 reads CASSLQGGHLNTEAFF. The CDR3 DNA reads TGTGCCAGCAGCCTGCAGGGCGGACACTTGAACACTGAAGCTTTCTTT.

This chain links TRBV25-1 with TRBJ1-6; maybe TRBD1 (6 bases). V lost 8 bases and J lost 4, with 9 bases in between. Germline-derived CDR1 and CDR2 are MGHDK and SYGVNS. The CDR3 extends over 13 amino acids. The CDR3 loop is CASGTSYNSPLHF. CDR3 sequence (DNA): TGTGCCAGCGGGACAAGTTATAATTCACCCCTCCACTTT.

The chain uses TRBV9 and TRBJ2-1; 9 bases are a match to TRBD2. V was pared by 6 bases and J by 9 bases, with 16 bases of the junction left unmatched. Per germline, CDR1 SGDLS and CDR2 YYNGEE. The CDR3 is 16 residues long. DNA of the CDR3: TGTGCCAGCACCCAAACCCCCGGGACTAGCTTCACTGAGCAGTTCTTC. It encodes CASTQTPGTSFTEQFF.

The chain recombines TRBV16 with TRBJ1-1, with D tentatively TRBD1 (5 bases). CDR3 length equals 14 residues. Trimming took 0 bases from V and 4 from J, leaving 9 bases between them. Germline V CDR1 and CDR2: KGHSY, FQNENV. The CDR3 region is CASSQSIRGTEAFF. The CDR3 DNA follows: TGTGCCAGCAGCCAATCGATTAGGGGCACTGAAGCTTTCTTT.

The chain links TRBV7-2 to TRBJ1-4; D unresolved. The CDR3 totals 16 residues. Germline-derived CDR1 and CDR2 are SGHTA and FQGNSA. The V end lost 2 bases, the J end lost 2 bases, and 12 bases lay between the germline ends. CDR3 bases: TGTGCCAGCAGCTTAAGGATAGGACGGACTAATGAAAAACTGTTTTTT. Its translation is CASSLRIGRTNEKLFF.

This chain connects TRBV18 to TRBJ1-2; D is uncertain. The CDR3 has 13 residues. V lost 3 bases to trimming and J lost 3 bases, with 8 bases between them. The germline V gene has CDR1 KGHSH and CDR2 LQKENI. The CDR3 loop reads CASSPRSDYGYTF. CDR3 nucleotide sequence: TGTGCCAGCTCACCCCGGAGCGACTATGGCTACACCTTC.

The table lists this clone with a count of one. The J gene is TRBJ1-5, the V gene TRBV4-2; tentative D call: TRBD1 (5 bases). The CDR3 consists of 17 residues. V was shortened by 0 bases and J by 1 base, with 13 bases between the two germline ends. Germline V lookup: CDR1 LGHNA, CDR2 YNFKEQ. The CDR3 DNA reads TGTGCCAGCAGCCAAGAGCTTAAGGGGATGAGCAATCAGCCCCAGCATTTT. It translates to CASSQELKGMSNQPQHF.

The chain joins TRBV6-5 to TRBJ2-1, with TRBD2 matching 7 bases. J was trimmed by 0 bases and V by 5 bases; bases with no gene match: 4. From germline, CDR1 is MNHEY and CDR2 SVGAGI. The CDR3 runs 15 residues. CDR3 nucleotide sequence: TGTGCCAGCAGTCCTAGCGGCGTCTCCTACAATGAGCAGTTCTTC. This codes for CASSPSGVSYNEQFF.

This rearrangement joins TRBV7-2 to TRBJ1-1; no clear D. The CDR3 totals 13 residues. The V gene lost 2 bases and the J gene lost 4 bases, with 8 bases spanning the gap. Germline values: CDR1 SGHTA, CDR2 FQGNSA. The CDR3 reads CASSLSSGTEAFF. The CDR3 DNA reads TGTGCCAGCAGCTTATCCTCCGGCACTGAAGCTTTCTTT.

This chain uses TRBV19 with TRBJ1-2; D is unresolved. Per germline, CDR1 LNHDA and CDR2 SQIVND (reference sequence). Trimming removed 1 base from V and 2 bases from J, with 5 bases in between. The CDR3 runs to 13 residues. This CDR3 is CASSIARNYGYTF. Here the CDR3 DNA reads TGTGCCAGTAGTATAGCCAGAAACTATGGCTACACCTTC.

The chain uses TRBV4-2 and TRBJ1-4; TRBD1 matches 9 bases. This CDR3 is 14 amino acids long. J gave up 5 bases and V 4 bases, and 2 bases lay outside the gene matches. Germline CDR1 LGHNA, CDR2 YNFKEQ. This CDR3 reads CASSPGTGNEKLFF. The CDR3 bases are TGTGCCAGCAGCCCCGGGACAGGGAATGAAAAACTGTTTTTT.

The chain carries TRBV7-2 and TRBJ1-1; no reliable D call. Germline-derived CDR1 and CDR2 are SGHTA and FQGNSA. There are 21 residues in the CDR3. V dropped 0 bases and J dropped 0 bases, with 26 bases sitting between them. The DNA for the CDR3 is TGTGCCAGCAGCTTAGCCCGCCGGGGAGGCGCGCAGTTCAAAATGAACACTGAAGCTTTCTTT. This gives the protein CASSLARRGGAQFKMNTEAFF.

The chain carries TRBV6-5 and TRBJ1-3; D gene unclear. The V end was cut by 6 bases, the J end by 0 bases, with 12 bases between. The germline V gene encodes CDR1 MNHEY and CDR2 SVGAGI. This CDR3 has 15 residues. The CDR3 DNA is TGTGCCAGCAGCGATACGACGCTCTCTGGAAACACCATATATTTT. Amino acid sequence: CASSDTTLSGNTIYF.

This chain joins TRBV6-2 or TRBV6-3 and TRBJ1-2; D ambiguous. Germline loops: CDR1 MNHEY, CDR2 SVGEGT. Trimming shortened V by 6 bases and J by 5 bases, and 7 bases separated the two germline ends. The CDR3 extends over 11 amino acids. This chain's CDR3 is CASSYVYGYTF. The CDR3, as DNA: TGTGCCAGCAGCTATGTATATGGCTACACCTTC.